The T cell receptor beta chain under discussion was sequenced for a study of control samples from healthy donors and cancer patients (dated by TCRdb to about 2020). Library prep was done by the immunoSEQ multiplex PCR assay. Not all clones reach the TCRdb copy of this immuneACCESS table, which keeps in-frame sequences only. Checked studies attribute under half of the gap to unresolved V genes and leave the rest unexplained. The sample table contains about 110,000 clones; only one count was recorded for roughly 89% of them. The top ten clonotypes cover under 20% of the sample. As for this clone: Which antigen it targets is not known. No qualities accompany the bases; no much larger clone lies one base away.

From cysteine to phenylalanine, the CDR3 is 13 amino acids long. Only the CDR3 region is kept as DNA, spanning 39 bases read in frame from base 1. In the germline V gene, CDR1 corresponds to MDHEN and CDR2 to SYDVKM. The V end loses 2 bases and the J end loses 2 bases, and a stretch of 4 bases separates them. The TCR comes from a woman in her fifties or sixties in good health. Input material: blood. Rearrangement joined TRBV28 to TRBJ2-1, with the D gene not confidently named. The bases are TGTGCCAGCAGTTTAGGCCCCTACAATGAGCAGTTCTTC. The translation is CASSLGPYNEQFF.